This TCR beta chain derives from a study of metastatic and nonmetastatic thyroid tumors. Across the study: Blood and tumor or nodule tissue repertoires from malignant and benign thyroid patients were compared. Study-wide results and caveats: Significantly greater TCR beta diversity was reportedly found in malignant thyroid tumors than in benign nodules (in blood and tumor).

Thyroid surgery had not been preceded by any treatment in any patient. Germline loops: CDR1 MNHNY, CDR2 SVGAGI (reference sequence). The V gene end was trimmed by 2 bases and the J gene end by 4 bases; junction bases not matched to a gene: 9. The CDR3 has 16 residues. In the original analysis: A classifier for distant metastasis in papillary thyroid cancer was constructed using CDR3 differences observed across clinicopathological groups. TCRdb re-called the PCR reads with MiXCR. The V and J calls follow TCRdb's processing rather than the paper's. Of about 12,000 clones listed, 25% to 35% are singletons. This clone has a handful of counts. Its target is unknown.

The chain recombines TRBV6-6 with TRBJ1-1, with 8 bases aligning to TRBD1. This clonotype was obtained from a female donor with papillary thyroid cancer or a benign thyroid nodule (not recorded which). Some clones in this sample may be carry-over from other donors' samples. Sample: tumor tissue. CDR3 sequence: CASSYEAGGAITEAFF. The CDR3, as DNA: TGTGCCAGCAGTTACGAAGCAGGGGGCGCAATCACTGAAGCTTTCTTT.